A selection of T cell receptor beta chains follows, all from one sample in a study of T-cell memory formation after mild COVID-19. TCRdb analysed the 5' RACE reads with MiXCR anew, one entry per CDR3 protein. The table has around 390,000 distinct CDR3 sequences, about 17% seen once. What was sequenced was PBMCs or a T cell subset sorted from them (not recorded which). These receptors originate from a man between 18 and 29 years old who had mild COVID-19 (a few samples of this study predate the infection). Cell type and time point are not known. CDR3s include the opening cysteine and the closing phenylalanine or tryptophan. Each record gives: J gene, D gene, clone size, V gene, CDR3 protein, CDR3 DNA. D genes are given only for firm matches. The size entry is marked missing in some rows and otherwise reads once, few, many or a size class.

TRBJ1-5,-,-,TRBV20-1,CSAKVAGNQPQHF,TGCAGTGCCAAGGTAGCGGGCAATCAGCCCCAGCATTTT
TRBJ2-5,-,-,TRBV30,CAWSPTGETQYF,TGTGCCTGGAGTCCTACGGGGGAGACCCAGTACTTC
TRBJ2-1,TRBD2,few,TRBV20-1,CSARDPTSGGKSEQFF,TGCAGTGCTAGAGACCCCACTAGCGGGGGGAAGAGTGAGCAGTTCTTC
TRBJ2-3,-,few,TRBV10-3,CAISEAVGSNTDTQYF,TGTGCCATCAGTGAGGCGGTCGGCAGCAACACAGATACGCAGTATTTT
TRBJ1-2,TRBD1,few,TRBV6-5,CASSYFLRQGARGYTF,TGTGCCAGCAGTTACTTTTTGAGACAGGGGGCGCGGGGCTACACCTTC
TRBJ2-1,-,many,TRBV12-3/TRBV12-4,CASSRTHEQFF,TGTGCCAGCAGTAGGACACATGAGCAGTTCTTC
TRBJ2-2,-,-,TRBV4-3,CASSQVASNTGELFF,TGCGCCAGCAGCCAAGTCGCCTCGAACACCGGGGAGCTGTTTTTT
TRBJ2-1,-,many,TRBV4-3,CASSQDSSTSFGEQFF,TGCGCCAGCAGCCAAGATTCTTCAACTAGCTTTGGGGAGCAGTTCTTC
TRBJ2-3,TRBD2,-,TRBV10-3,CAISGRGVTQYF,TGTGCCATCAGCGGCCGGGGGGTCACGCAGTATTTT
TRBJ2-3,-,many,TRBV7-2,CASSPWGGTDTQYF,TGTGCCAGCAGCCCTTGGGGGGGCACAGATACGCAGTATTTT
TRBJ1-6,-,-,TRBV25-1,CASSDPGLAPLHF,TGTGCCAGCAGTGACCCGGGTTTGGCACCCCTCCACTTT
TRBJ1-1,-,-,TRBV20-1,CSAGSAGGSVGTEAFF,TGCAGCGCAGGATCGGCAGGCGGTTCGGTGGGCACTGAAGCTTTCTTT
TRBJ1-4,-,-,TRBV6-2/TRBV6-3,CASSQMTSGREKLFF,TGTGCCAGCAGCCAAATGACATCCGGTCGTGAAAAACTGTTTTTT
TRBJ2-4,-,-,TRBV7-2,CASSFFRDLQNIQYF,TGTGCCAGCAGCTTCTTCCGGGACCTCCAAAACATTCAGTACTTC
TRBJ1-3,-,many,TRBV4-1,CASSQGHSGNTIYF,TGCGCCAGCAGCCAAGGACACTCTGGAAACACCATATATTTT
TRBJ2-3,-,-,TRBV6-5,CASSPWARSTDTQYF,TGTGCCAGCAGCCCTTGGGCCAGATCCACAGATACGCAGTATTTT
TRBJ1-2,-,few,TRBV27,CASSFKAFTGGYTF,TGTGCCAGCAGTTTTAAAGCCTTCACGGGTGGCTACACCTTC
TRBJ1-1,TRBD1,few,TRBV5-1,CASSSGGATEAFF,TGCGCCAGCAGCTCAGGGGGAGCCACTGAAGCTTTCTTT
TRBJ2-7,-,-,TRBV7-2,CASNTRGSSYEQYF,TGTGCCAGCAACACTCGGGGGAGCTCCTACGAGCAGTACTTC
TRBJ2-7,-,once,TRBV7-2,CASSLSRVDYEQYF,TGTGCCAGCAGCTTAAGCAGGGTAGACTACGAGCAGTACTTC
TRBJ1-2,TRBD1,few,TRBV28,CASSEGQEYGYTF,TGTGCCAGCAGTGAAGGACAGGAATATGGCTACACCTTC
TRBJ2-1,TRBD1,-,TRBV19,CASSIGDRGVNEQFF,TGTGCCAGTAGTATAGGGGACAGGGGAGTCAATGAGCAGTTCTTC
TRBJ1-2,TRBD1,-,TRBV20-1,CSAYGTGPNYGYTF,TGCAGTGCCTACGGGACAGGGCCTAACTATGGCTACACCTTC
TRBJ1-1,-,few,TRBV6-5,CASMGGLNTEAFF,TGTGCCAGCATGGGGGGGCTTAACACTGAAGCTTTCTTT
TRBJ2-1,-,many,TRBV29-1,CSVEPVYSYNEQFF,TGCAGCGTTGAACCAGTCTACAGCTACAATGAGCAGTTCTTC
TRBJ2-5,TRBD1,few,TRBV7-2,CATTRQGQETQYF,TGTGCCACTACTAGACAGGGTCAAGAGACCCAGTACTTC
TRBJ2-3,TRBD2,few,TRBV28,CASGRGGLRGGLTDTQYF,TGTGCCAGCGGCCGGGGGGGCCTGCGGGGTGGACTCACAGATACGCAGTATTTT
TRBJ2-7,-,few,TRBV5-6,CASRGPWGQAYEQYF,TGTGCCAGCAGGGGTCCGTGGGGTCAGGCCTACGAGCAGTACTTC
TRBJ1-5,-,few,TRBV7-9,CASSLSGFSQPQHF,TGTGCCAGCAGCTTATCGGGTTTCAGTCAGCCCCAGCATTTT
TRBJ1-2,TRBD1,few,TRBV5-5,CASSFRLFWDRGQTGYGYTF,TGTGCCAGCAGCTTTCGATTGTTCTGGGACAGGGGGCAGACTGGCTATGGCTACACCTTC
TRBJ1-1,TRBD1,-,TRBV12-3/TRBV12-4,CASSLTGFPMNTEAFF,TGTGCCAGCAGTTTGACAGGGTTTCCTATGAACACTGAAGCTTTCTTT
TRBJ1-5,TRBD1,few,TRBV19,CASSTGTERPQHF,TGTGCCAGTAGTACCGGGACAGAACGGCCCCAGCATTTT
TRBJ1-6,-,few,TRBV7-3,CASSLTVAPTINSPLHF,TGTGCCAGCAGCTTAACGGTGGCGCCGACTATTAATTCACCCCTCCACTTT
TRBJ2-7,TRBD1,few,TRBV5-4,CASSLGQGVEYEQYF,TGTGCCAGCAGCTTAGGACAGGGCGTAGAGTACGAGCAGTACTTC
TRBJ2-5,-,-,TRBV12-3/TRBV12-4,CASGPREETQYF,TGTGCCAGCGGCCCTAGGGAAGAGACCCAGTACTTC
TRBJ2-2,TRBD1,few,TRBV6-5,CASSQNRGRRTGELFF,TGTGCCAGCAGCCAGAACAGGGGGCGCAGGACCGGGGAGCTGTTTTTT
TRBJ2-5,-,few,TRBV6-2/TRBV6-3,CASSYPGGTQYF,TGTGCCAGCAGTTATCCCGGGGGGACCCAGTACTTC
TRBJ1-1,-,many,TRBV19,CASRIMGNTEAFF,TGTGCCAGCCGTATAATGGGGAACACTGAAGCTTTCTTT
TRBJ1-1,TRBD1,-,TRBV29-1,CSVVRGREAFF,TGCAGCGTTGTCAGGGGGCGTGAAGCTTTCTTT
TRBJ1-1,-,few,TRBV15,CATSRWGGNTEAFF,TGTGCCACCAGCAGATGGGGGGGGAACACTGAAGCTTTCTTT
TRBJ2-1,-,few,TRBV4-3,CASSYSETSYNEQFF,TGCGCCAGCAGCTACAGCGAAACCTCCTACAATGAGCAGTTCTTC
TRBJ1-1,-,-,TRBV7-2,CASSLIWGQSEAFF,TGTGCCAGCAGCTTAATATGGGGACAAAGTGAAGCTTTCTTT
TRBJ1-2,-,-,TRBV27,CASSRQGYGYTF,TGTGCCAGCAGTCGACAAGGCTATGGCTACACCTTC
TRBJ2-5,-,few,TRBV6-5,CASTPAAQYQETQYF,TGTGCCAGCACCCCGGCGGCCCAATACCAAGAGACCCAGTACTTC
TRBJ1-2,-,-,TRBV7-9,CASSADNLFYGYTF,TGTGCCAGCAGCGCCGACAACCTTTTCTATGGCTACACCTTC
TRBJ2-3,-,few,TRBV9,CASSAGSEGDTQYF,TGTGCCAGCAGCGCCGGGAGCGAGGGAGATACGCAGTATTTT